The 32 T cell receptor beta chains in this list originate from one sample, sequenced in a study of shared clonotypes between healthy human individuals. This table comes from immunoSEQ multiplex PCR, and its TCRdb copy is limited to in-frame clones, with some not included. The sample holds about 490,000 clones, around 85% seen once. The source material was PBMCs. These receptors were obtained from a woman in her thirties or forties in good health. Some clones in this sample may be carry-over from other donors' samples.

The V and J genes are TRBV18 and TRBJ2-3; 7 bases are a match to TRBD2. V shed 4 bases and J 5 bases; nucleotides not matched to a gene: 15. CDR3 length: 17 residues. The germline CDR1 and CDR2 sequences are KGHSH and LQKENI. Here the CDR3 DNA reads TGTGCCAGCTCACTTGACGTGGCGGGAGCCGGGGGAGATACGCAGTATTTT. Protein sequence: CASSLDVAGAGGDTQYF.

This clone has a count of ten or more. V and J are TRBV16 and TRBJ1-1; no clear D. Germline values: CDR1 KGHSY, CDR2 FQNENV. Trimming took 4 bases from V and 5 from J, leaving 8 bases between them. This CDR3 region has 12 residues. CDR3 amino acids: CASSLFVTEAFF. DNA of the CDR3: TGTGCCAGCAGCCTCTTTGTTACTGAAGCTTTCTTT.

This rearrangement joins TRBV14 to TRBJ2-4, with 8 bases that match TRBD2. The CDR3 is 21 amino acids. Germline V gene lookup returns CDR1 SGHDN and CDR2 FVKESK. The V segment lost 5 bases and the J segment 1 base; nucleotides outside the gene matches: 22. In DNA form, the CDR3 reads TGTGCCAGCAGCGGCCGACCTGATGGGCGGTCGACGGGGGGGGCCAAAAACATTCAGTACTTC. As protein: CASSGRPDGRSTGGAKNIQYF.

This clone was recorded once. The likely explanation is a read error, given a far larger clone one base away. The sample has other DNA sequences that encode this CDR3 too. The chain couples TRBV27 to TRBJ1-5, with 8 positions matching TRBD1. Germline loops: CDR1 MNHEY, CDR2 SMNVEV (reference sequence). The CDR3 spans 14 residues. The CDR3 is CASSSHDRGQPQHF. The CDR3 region has the DNA TGTGCTAGCAGTTCTCACGACAGGGGACAGCCCCAGCATTTT.

The rearrangement links TRBV7-8 to TRBJ2-7; tentative D call: TRBD1 (6 bases). Germline V CDR1 and CDR2: SGHVS, FQNEAQ. There are 13 residues in the CDR3. V lost 1 base to trimming and J lost 3 bases, with 7 bases between them. The CDR3 region has the DNA TGTGCCAGCAGCTTAGGCAGGGGCTACGAGCAGTACTTC. Amino acid sequence: CASSLGRGYEQYF.

J is TRBJ2-6 and V is TRBV25-1; tentative D call: TRBD1 (5 bases). V lost 3 bases to trimming and J lost 4 bases, with 10 bases between them. Looked up from germline, CDR1 is MGHDK and CDR2 is SYGVNS. The CDR3 is 15 amino acids. This CDR3 reads CASSDPGSGANVLTF. CDR3 DNA: TGTGCCAGCAGTGACCCAGGGTCCGGGGCCAACGTCCTGACTTTC.

This clone has a count of ten or more. The chain joins TRBV7-9 to TRBJ2-5, with 7 nucleotides matching TRBD1. Germline CDR1 SEHNR, CDR2 FQNEAQ (reference sequence). V was pared by 6 bases and J by 1 base, with 8 bases of the junction left unmatched. The length of the CDR3 is 15 residues. The CDR3: CASRSRQGTQETQYF. DNA for the CDR3: TGTGCCAGCAGATCAAGACAGGGCACCCAAGAGACCCAGTACTTC.

The chain links TRBV7-2 to TRBJ2-1; D perhaps matches TRBD1 (6 bases). The CDR3 sequence is 15 residues long. Germline lookup yields CDR1 SGHTA and CDR2 FQGNSA. V gave up 1 base and J gave up 5 bases, with 12 bases separating them. CDR3 in DNA: TGTGCCAGCAGCTTAGGGTCAGGGGTCCACAATGAGCAGTTCTTC. Amino acids: CASSLGSGVHNEQFF.

J is TRBJ2-5 and V is TRBV11-1; possibly TRBD2 for D (6 bases). This CDR3 spans 13 amino acids. Germline V gives CDR1 SGHAT, CDR2 FQDESV (reference sequence). V lost 2 bases and J 3 bases, leaving 7 bases between the germline ends. The DNA for the CDR3 is TGTGCCAGCAGCTTACGGAGGGAAGAGACCCAGTACTTC. This sequence encodes CASSLRREETQYF.

About this clone: A far larger clone is only one base removed, so a read error is likely. The rearrangement links TRBV6-1 to TRBJ1-5; D perhaps matches TRBD1 (6 bases). The V gene's germline CDR1 is MNHNS and CDR2 SASEGT. The CDR3 consists of 15 residues. V was cut by 6 bases and J by 2 bases, with 14 bases left in between. The CDR3 protein is CASSLGQIGNQPQHF. The CDR3 DNA reads as TGTGCCAGCAGCCTAGGACAGATCGGCAATCAGCCCCAGCATTTT.

J is TRBJ2-7 and V is TRBV10-3, with no clear D. The CDR3 is 14 residues long. The V and J ends lost 11 bases and 0 bases respectively, with 17 bases between them. CDR1 and CDR2 (germline): ENHRY, SYGVKD. The CDR3 bases are TGTGCCTCCTGGTCCGGCCTGAGCTCCTACGAGCAGTACTTC. Translating gives CASWSGLSSYEQYF.

J is TRBJ1-1 and V is TRBV23-1, with D possibly matching TRBD1 (6 bases). TRBV23-1 is recorded as an ORF, its role being uncertain. V lost 3 bases and J 11 bases, leaving 13 bases between the germline ends. The CDR3 extends over 12 amino acids. The CDR3 here is CASSQNRVTAFF. The CDR3 DNA reads as TGCGCCAGCAGTCAGAACAGGGTGACCGCTTTCTTT.

This rearrangement joins TRBV10-3 to TRBJ2-2; 12 bases are a match to TRBD2. Germline V gives CDR1 ENHRY, CDR2 SYGVKD. Germline trimming cut 4 bases from V and 5 bases from J; bases unmatched to any gene: 8. The length of the CDR3 is 17 residues. This CDR3 reads CAISGTSGIGGTGELFF. CDR3 DNA sequence: TGTGCCATCAGTGGGACTAGCGGGATCGGGGGAACCGGGGAGCTGTTTTTT.

This clone was found once. The chain is built from TRBV5-1 and TRBJ2-7; the D gene is possibly TRBD2 (5 bases). Between the trimmed V and J ends, which lost 4 bases and 3 bases, there was a span of 17 bases. CDR1 and CDR2 from the germline V gene are SGHRS and YFSETQ. The CDR3 runs 15 residues. This CDR3 reads CASSTEPGSFYEQYF. As DNA, the CDR3 is TGCGCCAGCAGCACGGAACCGGGATCTTTCTACGAGCAGTACTTC.

In the case of this clone: This is likely an artifact of a read error, given a far larger clone one base away. The identical CDR3 is also encoded by other nucleotide sequences in the sample. The J gene is TRBJ2-3, the V gene TRBV28; TRBD2 agrees at 7 bases. Unmatched junction bases numbered 9, after V lost 2 bases and J lost 1 base. Germline V gives CDR1 MDHEN, CDR2 SYDVKM. The CDR3 length is 17 residues. CDR3 coding DNA: TGTGCCAGCAGTTTACCGAACGGGGGGTGGGGCACAGATACGCAGTATTTT. It encodes CASSLPNGGWGTDTQYF.

The rearrangement joins TRBV14 to TRBJ2-5; 7 bases fit TRBD1. This CDR3 has 16 amino acids. J was trimmed by 5 bases and V by 5 bases; bases with no gene match: 14. Germline CDR1 reads SGHDN; CDR2 reads FVKESK. The CDR3 loop reads CASSSRRNTGAETQYF. The CDR3 region has the DNA TGTGCCAGCAGCTCGCGACGAAACACAGGGGCGGAGACCCAGTACTTC.

For this clone: One base away lies a much larger clone, so this may be a sequencing read error. This sample also contains other DNA sequences that code for the same CDR3. This chain's CDR3 is CASSPSYSSYNEQFF. The CDR3 DNA reads as TGTGCCAGTAGCCCTAGCTATTCCTCCTACAATGAGCAGTTCTTC. The chain couples TRBV7-3 to TRBJ2-1; D is perhaps TRBD2 (5 bases). Germline-derived CDR1 and CDR2 are SGHTA and FQGTGA. This CDR3 has 15 amino acids. V was trimmed by 9 bases and J by 0 bases, leaving 15 bases between them.

The chain carries TRBV28 and TRBJ1-2, with 10 bases lining up with TRBD1. This CDR3 is 14 amino acids long. Germline CDR1 and CDR2: MDHEN and SYDVKM. With V trimmed by 2 bases and J by 5 bases, 2 bases remained unmatched. CDR3 nucleotides: TGTGCCAGCAGTTTAGGGGACAGGGGTTATGGCTACACCTTC. It codes for CASSLGDRGYGYTF.

V is TRBV30 and J is TRBJ1-1; D remains unclear. Trimming stripped 2 bases from V and 2 bases from J, with 6 bases between. In germline, CDR1 is GTSNPN, CDR2 SVGIG (reference sequence). The CDR3 has 12 residues. The DNA of the CDR3 is TGTGCCTGGAGTAGTCTTAACACTGAAGCTTTCTTT. Translation gives CAWSSLNTEAFF.

A note on this clone: Only one base separates this from a far larger clonotype, so it likely reflects a read error. The identical CDR3 is also encoded by other nucleotide sequences in the sample. V and J are TRBV10-2 and TRBJ2-7; D is uncertain. The CDR3 spans 14 residues. V lost 8 bases, J lost 5 bases, and 19 bases lay in between. The germline V gene has CDR1 WSHSY and CDR2 SAAADI. The CDR3 spells CASHGPGKSDEQYF. The CDR3 bases are TGCGCCAGCCACGGACCAGGTAAATCGGACGAGCAGTACTTC.

CDR3 nucleotides: TGCGCCAGCAGCTCCACCTCGATGGAGACCCAGTACTTC. Amino acid sequence: CASSSTSMETQYF. The gene calls are TRBV5-1 and TRBJ2-5; D unclear. Germline loops: CDR1 SGHRS, CDR2 YFSETQ. V lost 3 bases and J lost 5, with 11 bases in between. There are 13 residues in the CDR3. Complete variable domain (other parts from reference TRBV5-1 and TRBJ2-5): KAGVTQTPRYLIKTRGQQVTLSCSPISGHRSVSWYQQTPGQGLQFLFEYFSETQRNKGNFPGRFSGRQFSNSRSEMNVSTLELGDSALYLCASSSTSMETQYFGPGTRLLVL.

Notes on this clone: A far larger clone is one base from this, pointing to a likely read error. At the DNA level, this CDR3 is encoded by other sequences in the same sample as well. This chain joins TRBV30 and TRBJ2-6; D not resolved. The CDR3 covers 16 residues. Trimming stripped 2 bases from V and 3 bases from J, with 14 bases between. Germline V gene sequence: CDR1 GTSNPN, CDR2 SVGIG (reference sequence). The CDR3 sequence: CAWSRIGSVGANVLTF. CDR3 nucleotide sequence: TGTGCCTGGAGTCGCATCGGGTCCGTTGGGGCCAACGTCCTGACTTTC.

This clone was picked up one time. The rearrangement links TRBV7-9 to TRBJ1-2; D remains ambiguous. V lost 5 bases to trimming and J lost 2 bases, with 9 bases between them. The CDR3 is 13 amino acids. In germline, CDR1 is SEHNR, CDR2 FQNEAQ (reference sequence). Here the CDR3 reads CASSPVPNYGYTF. The CDR3 nucleotides are TGTGCCAGCAGCCCCGTCCCAAACTATGGCTACACCTTC. The whole variable domain, remainder taken from reference TRBV7-9 and TRBJ1-2, is DTGVSQNPRHKITKRGQNVTFRCDPISEHNRLYWYRQTLGQGPEFLTYFQNEAQLEKSRLLSDRFSAERPKGSFSTLEIQRTEQGDSAMYLCASSPVPNYGYTFGSGTRLTVV.

Points on this clone: This likely stems from a read error, as it lies one base from a far larger clone. V gene TRBV30 combines with J gene TRBJ2-7; 7 nucleotides align to TRBD1. CDR1 and CDR2 (germline): GTSNPN, SVGIG (reference sequence). This CDR3 contains 15 residues. CDR3 protein: CAWSVQGLESYEQHF. The CDR3 bases are TGTGCCTGGAGTGTACAGGGGCTAGAATCCTACGAGCAGCACTTC. The full variable domain, with the rest looked up from reference TRBV30 and TRBJ2-7, is SQTIHQWPATLVQPVGSPLSLECTVEGTSNPNLYWYRQAAGRGLQLLFYSVGIGQISSEVPQNLSASRPQDRQFILSSKKLLLSDSGFYLCAWSVQGLESYEQHFGPGTRLTVT.

The chain employs TRBV10-2 and TRBJ1-1, with D perhaps TRBD1 (5 bases). CDR1 and CDR2 from the germline V gene are WSHSY and SAAADI. There are 15 residues in the CDR3. Trimming took 3 bases from V and 0 from J, leaving 11 bases between them. CDR3 in DNA: TGCGCCAGCAGTGAAGACAGACTCATGAACACTGAAGCTTTCTTT. This sequence encodes CASSEDRLMNTEAFF.

On this clone itself: A far bigger clonotype differs at one base, so this is likely a read error. The sample carries other DNA sequences with the same CDR3. V is TRBV10-3 and J is TRBJ2-2, with D perhaps matching TRBD2 (6 bases). Germline V gene sequence: CDR1 ENHRY, CDR2 SYGVKD. Between the trimmed V and J ends, which lost 4 bases and 0 bases, there was a span of 12 bases. The CDR3 runs 16 residues. CDR3 in amino acids: CAISVGGTANTGELFF. The CDR3 DNA follows: TGTGCCATCAGTGTTGGGGGGACGGCGAACACCGGGGAGCTGTTTTTT.

This clone has only one observation. V usage is TRBV7-8 and J usage is TRBJ2-2; 11 bases map to TRBD2. This CDR3 comprises 17 residues. With 4 bases clipped from V and 2 bases from J, the junction kept 6 bases outside the gene matches. Germline V gene lookup returns CDR1 SGHVS and CDR2 FQNEAQ. The CDR3 DNA reads TGTGCCAGCAGCTCCAGGACTAGCGGGCATAACACCGGGGAGCTGTTTTTT. It specifies CASSSRTSGHNTGELFF.

Regarding this clone: A much larger clonotype is one base distant, so this may be a read error. Distinct nucleotide sequences in the sample also encode this CDR3. The V and J genes are TRBV7-2 and TRBJ2-1; TRBD1 matches 8 bases. Germline lookup yields CDR1 SGHTA and CDR2 FQGNSA. The trim removed 5 bases at V and 7 bases at J, leaving 13 bases unmatched. The CDR3 has 16 amino acids. In nucleotides, the CDR3 is TGTGCCAGCAGCCGAGAACCAGGACAGGGAGGAAATGAGCAGTTCTTC. It specifies CASSREPGQGGNEQFF.

In DNA, the CDR3 is TGTGCCAGCAGCTTAGCGCAGGGTCCAGATACGCAGTATTTT. It yields the protein CASSLAQGPDTQYF. The J gene is TRBJ2-3, the V gene TRBV7-9, with D possibly matching TRBD1 (5 bases). The CDR3 runs 14 residues. Per germline, CDR1 SEHNR and CDR2 FQNEAQ (reference sequence). V was cut by 0 bases and J by 4 bases, with 8 bases left in between.

The chain couples TRBV11-2 to TRBJ2-5; D not certain. V dropped 5 bases and J dropped 2 bases, with 12 bases sitting between them. The germline V gene has CDR1 SGHAT and CDR2 FQNNGV. CDR3 size: 14 residues. CDR3: CASSQRYRQETQYF. The CDR3 nucleotides are TGTGCCAGCAGCCAGAGGTACAGACAAGAGACCCAGTACTTC.

About this clone: This sequence is one base from a far larger clone and is likely a read error. This sample also contains other DNA sequences that code for the same CDR3. The chain recombines TRBV7-6 with TRBJ2-3, with D unresolved. Looked up from germline, CDR1 is SGHVS and CDR2 is FNYEAQ. The CDR3 runs 13 residues. CDR3 nucleotides: TGTGCCAGTAGCTCCCCCTTCACAGATACGCAGTATTTT. This translates into CASSSPFTDTQYF.

The chain carries TRBV15 and TRBJ1-1; D ambiguous. The CDR3 is 14 amino acids. V was trimmed by 0 bases and J by 6 bases, leaving 11 bases between them. From germline, CDR1 is LNHNV and CDR2 YYDKDF (reference sequence). As DNA, the CDR3 is TGTGCCACCAGCAGAGAGCGGGATCTCGCTGAAGCTTTCTTT. Residues: CATSRERDLAEAFF.